Each of the 16 T cell receptor beta chains below was sequenced from the same sample in a study of OX40 agonist ivuxolimab in advanced cancers. The data were produced by immunoSEQ multiplex PCR, yet TCRdb's version contains in-frame clones alone and is incomplete. The sample has 70,000 or so clones; 75% to 90% are singletons. This specimen consisted of CD4+ or CD8+ T cells sorted from blood, obtained in a trial of the OX40 agonist ivuxolimab. The receptor source for this set is an adult with an advanced solid tumor such as melanoma, head and neck, liver or kidney cancer.

V is TRBV7-8 and J is TRBJ2-3; D call uncertain. Deletions cut 2 bases from V and 4 bases from J, with 7 bases between. CDR1 SGHVS and CDR2 FQNEAQ come from the germline V gene. The CDR3 runs to 13 residues. The CDR3 region has the DNA TGTGCCAGCAGCTTATTGGGCCCAGATACGCAGTATTTT. Its protein is CASSLLGPDTQYF. Together with reference TRBV7-8 and TRBJ2-3, the CDR3 gives the full variable domain: GAGVSQSPRYKVAKRGQDVALRCDPISGHVSLFWYQQALGQGPEFLTYFQNEAQLDKSGLPSDRFFAERPEGSVSTLKIQRTQQEDSAVYLCASSLLGPDTQYFGPGTRLTVL.

This chain connects TRBV6-1 to TRBJ1-3; no clear D. Trimming took 2 bases from V and 6 from J, leaving 17 bases between them. CDR1 and CDR2 (germline): MNHNS, SASEGT. The CDR3 is 16 residues long. CDR3 DNA sequence: TGTGCCAGCAGTGAATATCCGGGATTCTCGGAAAACACCATATATTTT. The encoded protein is CASSEYPGFSENTIYF.

This clone was counted a few times. The chain employs TRBV6-5 and TRBJ1-5; maybe TRBD1 (6 bases). V was cut by 5 bases and J by 6 bases, with 14 bases left in between. The CDR3 extends over 14 amino acids. Germline CDR1 MNHEY, CDR2 SVGAGI. CDR3 sequence reads: CASSPIIQGQPQHF. The CDR3 DNA reads TGTGCCAGCAGTCCAATTATACAGGGTCAGCCCCAGCATTTT.

The J gene is TRBJ2-2, the V gene TRBV5-4; 9 bases map to TRBD1. CDR3 length: 14 residues. V gave up 4 bases and J gave up 7 bases; unmatched junction bases: 5. The germline CDR1 and CDR2 sequences are SGHNT and YYREEE (reference sequence). Written as DNA, the CDR3 is TGTGCCAGCAGCGGGGGGACAGGGTACGGGGAGCTGTTTTTT. It codes for CASSGGTGYGELFF.

V is TRBV11-3 and J is TRBJ1-2, with D possibly matching TRBD1 (5 bases). V was trimmed by 5 bases and J by 6 bases, leaving 22 bases between them. There are 16 residues in the CDR3. The V gene's germline CDR1 is SGHNT and CDR2 YENEEA. CDR3 nucleotides: TGTGCCAGCAGCCAGTGGTCGGGGCCCCCTAAGGATGGCTACACCTTC. This encodes CASSQWSGPPKDGYTF.

The chain uses TRBV5-1 and TRBJ2-7; 7 nucleotides match TRBD1. The CDR3 consists of 15 residues. Germline loops: CDR1 SGHRS, CDR2 YFSETQ. V shed 4 bases, J shed 0 bases, and the junction held 7 bases outside the gene matches. CDR3 loop: CASSPWTGYSYEQYF. The CDR3 DNA reads TGCGCCAGCAGCCCTTGGACAGGTTACTCCTACGAGCAGTACTTC.

The V gene is TRBV19, the J gene TRBJ2-2; tentative D call: TRBD1 (6 bases). Germline loops: CDR1 LNHDA, CDR2 SQIVND (reference sequence). Trimming removed 6 bases at V and 0 bases at J, with 14 bases between. CDR3 length: 16 residues. The chain's CDR3 is CASSLRGGSNTGELFF. The CDR3 DNA is TGTGCCAGTAGCCTTAGAGGGGGTTCGAACACCGGGGAGCTGTTTTTT.

This sequence joins TRBV14 and TRBJ1-2, with unresolved D. The CDR3 contains 13 residues. V lost 6 bases and J 9 bases, leaving 17 bases between the germline ends. Germline V gene lookup returns CDR1 SGHDN and CDR2 FVKESK. CDR3 residues: CASSRPGDLSYTF. As DNA, the CDR3 is TGTGCCAGCAGTCGGCCTGGGGATTTAAGCTACACCTTC.

This chain uses TRBV7-3 with TRBJ2-2; 7 bases are a match to TRBD1. This CDR3 contains 15 residues. V dropped 5 bases and J dropped 6; count of bases not matched to a gene: 9. The germline V gene has CDR1 SGHTA and CDR2 FQGTGA. CDR3 nucleotide sequence: TGTGCCAGCAGCGATGTACAGGGGCGGGCCGGGGAGCTGTTTTTT. Its protein is CASSDVQGRAGELFF.

CDR3 in DNA: TGTGCCACCTCTGACAGAGAGGCCTATGGCTACACCTTC. This gives the protein CATSDREAYGYTF. This chain links TRBV6-5 with TRBJ1-2, with D perhaps matching TRBD1 (5 bases). Germline-derived CDR1 and CDR2 are MNHEY and SVGAGI. The germline V and J ends were trimmed by 10 bases and 4 bases, with 16 bases remaining between them. The CDR3 length is 13 residues.

This chain connects TRBV6-1 to TRBJ2-1, with D possibly TRBD1 on 6 matching bases. The CDR3 has 15 residues. Germline CDR1 is MNHNS and CDR2 is SASEGT. V lost 2 bases and J 3 bases, leaving 11 bases between the germline ends. The CDR3 nucleotides are TGTGCCAGCAGTGAAAACTGGGGGCTCTACAATGAGCAGTTCTTC. It translates to CASSENWGLYNEQFF.

This sequence joins TRBV9 and TRBJ1-2; D ambiguous. The V gene's germline CDR1 is SGDLS and CDR2 YYNGEE. The CDR3 length is 15 residues. V lost 0 bases, J lost 4 bases, and 13 bases lay in between. CDR3 in amino acids: CASSVEGRIAYGYTF. For the CDR3, the DNA is TGTGCCAGCAGCGTAGAGGGCCGGATAGCCTATGGCTACACCTTC.

The rearrangement links TRBV19 to TRBJ2-7, with a possible D match to TRBD1 (5 bases). Germline CDR1 is LNHDA and CDR2 is SQIVND (reference sequence). Trimming removed 3 bases from V and 7 bases from J, with 13 bases in between. The CDR3 consists of 13 residues. The CDR3 loop reads CASSMGQGGEQYF. Here the CDR3 DNA reads TGTGCCAGTAGTATGGGGCAGGGTGGGGAGCAGTACTTC.

The V gene is TRBV2, the J gene TRBJ2-5, with 12 bases identical to TRBD2. The CDR3 is 14 residues long. With V trimmed by 5 bases and J by 6 bases, 4 bases remained unmatched. Germline V gene data show CDR1 as SNHLY and CDR2 as FYNNEI. CDR3 bases: TGTGCCAGCAGTCTAGCGGGGGGGAGGAAGACCCAGTACTTC. Protein product: CASSLAGGRKTQYF.

The chain carries TRBV10-3 and TRBJ2-3; 12 bases agree with TRBD2. The germline V gene has CDR1 ENHRY and CDR2 SYGVKD. Unmatched junction bases numbered 4, after V lost 6 bases and J lost 3 bases. This CDR3 spans 15 amino acids. CDR3 amino acids: CAIRASGGATDTQYF. Written as DNA, the CDR3 is TGTGCCATCAGAGCTAGCGGGGGGGCAACAGATACGCAGTATTTT.

The chain joins TRBV7-8 to TRBJ1-1; 8 bases line up with TRBD1. CDR1 is SGHVS, CDR2 FQNEAQ, per germline. Losses at the gene ends were 4 bases for V and 2 bases for J; bases not matched to a gene: 6. The CDR3 totals 15 residues. In DNA form, the CDR3 reads TGTGCCAGCAGCTCGACAGGGGTGGGAAACACTGAAGCTTTCTTT. Encoded protein: CASSSTGVGNTEAFF.